Sequencing of this T cell receptor (beta chain) was carried out in a study of T cell clonality in common variable immunodeficiency. Control and CVID samples contributed equal amounts of genomic DNA. Profiled with immunoSEQ multiplex PCR; TCRdb holds only in-frame clones, not every one. The data show tens of thousands of clones, with none appearing a single time. This clone showed up many times. The read halts 3 residues ahead of the CDR3 end, with the missing end drawn from the germline J gene. V lost 4 bases and J lost 5, with 14 bases in between. CDR1 and CDR2 from the germline V gene are SGHTA and FQGNSA. This CDR3 has 14 residues.

The sequencing sample was made of peripheral blood mononuclear cells. The receptor comes from a person between 18 and 70 years old in good health. This chain connects TRBV7-2 to TRBJ2-5; possibly TRBD2 for D (7 bases). CDR3 sequence: CASSYPGGWETQYF. Incomplete CDR3 DNA: TGTGCCAGCAGCTACCCGGGGGGCTGGGAGACC.